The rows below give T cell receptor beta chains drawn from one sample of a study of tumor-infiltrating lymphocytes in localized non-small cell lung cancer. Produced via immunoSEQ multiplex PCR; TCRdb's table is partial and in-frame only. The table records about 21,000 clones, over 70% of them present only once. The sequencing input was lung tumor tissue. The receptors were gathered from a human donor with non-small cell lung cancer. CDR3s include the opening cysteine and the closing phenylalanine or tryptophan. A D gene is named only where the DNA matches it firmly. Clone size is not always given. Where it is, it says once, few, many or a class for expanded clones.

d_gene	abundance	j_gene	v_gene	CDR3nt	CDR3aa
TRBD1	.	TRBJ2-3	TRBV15	TGTGCCACCAGCATCACGGGACAGGGTATCACAGATACGCAGTATTTT	CATSITGQGITDTQYF
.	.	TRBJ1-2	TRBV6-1	TGTGCCAGCAGTGAACGTGCATCTAACTATGGCTACACCTTC	CASSERASNYGYTF
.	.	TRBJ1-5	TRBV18	TGTGCCAGCTCACCTTACCAGGGGATGAACAATCAGCCCCAGCATTTT	CASSPYQGMNNQPQHF
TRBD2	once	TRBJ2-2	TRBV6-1	TGTGCCAGCAGTGAAGCGGGGACTAACATCCCCGGGGAGCTGTTTTTT	CASSEAGTNIPGELFF
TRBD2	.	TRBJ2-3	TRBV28	TGTGCCAGCAGTTTGGCACTAGCGGGAGTAGGTACGCAGTATTTT	CASSLALAGVGTQYF
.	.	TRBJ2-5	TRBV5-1	TGCGCCAGCAGCTTGGCCGGGGCTCCGGGGGAGACCCAGTACTTC	CASSLAGAPGETQYF
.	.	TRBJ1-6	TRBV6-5	TGTGCCACAAATTCAGGGGTTTCACCCCTCCACTTT	CATNSGVSPLHF
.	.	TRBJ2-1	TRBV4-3	TGCGCCAGCAGCCAAGATATGGGCAAAAGCTCCTACAATGAGCAGTTCTTC	CASSQDMGKSSYNEQFF
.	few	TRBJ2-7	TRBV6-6	TGTGCCAGCAGTTACTCGAGAACAGATGGCGAGCAGTACTTC	CASSYSRTDGEQYF
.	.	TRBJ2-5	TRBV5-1	TGCGCCAGCAGCTTGGTAGGCAGAGAGACCCAGTACTTC	CASSLVGRETQYF
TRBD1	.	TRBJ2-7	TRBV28	TGTGCCAGCAGTCTCCGGGACAGGGACAACGAGCAGTACTTC	CASSLRDRDNEQYF
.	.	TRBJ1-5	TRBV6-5	TGTGCCAGCAGCCTCGGGCACAATCAGCCCCAGCATTTT	CASSLGHNQPQHF
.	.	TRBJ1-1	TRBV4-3	TGCGCCAGCAGCCAAGATGCCAGGGTGAACACTGAAGCTTTCTTT	CASSQDARVNTEAFF
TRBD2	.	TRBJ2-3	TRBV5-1	TGCGCCAGCAGCTTGGGTCGTAGCGGGCACACAGATACGCAGTATTTT	CASSLGRSGHTDTQYF
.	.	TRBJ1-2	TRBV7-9	TGTGCCAGCAGCTTAGAGGACGAGGGAGGCGGCTACACCTTC	CASSLEDEGGGYTF
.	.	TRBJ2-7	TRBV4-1	TGCGCCAGCAGCCAAGTTCGGACGTTCAGCTCCTACGAGCAGTACTTC	CASSQVRTFSSYEQYF
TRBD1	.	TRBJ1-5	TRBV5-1	TGCGCCAGCAGCACAACGCAAGGGACAGCCAATCAGCCCCAGCATTTT	CASSTTQGTANQPQHF
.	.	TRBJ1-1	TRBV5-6	TGTGCCAGCAGCCGGATTTCCCAGGAGGAAGCTTTCTTT	CASSRISQEEAFF
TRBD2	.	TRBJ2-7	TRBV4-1	TGCGCCAGCAGTCAGGGAGGGACCGAGCAGTACTTC	CASSQGGTEQYF
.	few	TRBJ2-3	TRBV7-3	TGTGCCAGCAGCTTAGGGGCAGATACGCAGTATTTT	CASSLGADTQYF
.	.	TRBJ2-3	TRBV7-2	TGTGCCAGCAGCTCAACACCCGCGAGAGGGCCCTTCTCGCAGTATTTT	CASSSTPARGPFSQYF
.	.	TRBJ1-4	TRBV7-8	TGTGCCAGCAGCTTAGGGTGGGGTAATGAAAAACTGTTTTTT	CASSLGWGNEKLFF